This TCR beta chain derives from a study of blood T cell repertoires in COVID-19. On the study more broadly: In each case, the material was cDNA or gDNA derived from T cells, B-cell-depleted T cells, or PBMCs.

Deletions cut 0 bases from V and 7 bases from J, with 10 bases between. The germline V gene has CDR1 MNHEY and CDR2 SVGAGI. CDR3 size: 15 residues. Participant age was roughly 18 to 90 years, and participants resided in fewer than 30 US areas. Donors were grouped by their self-reported clinical history. The protocol was immunoSEQ multiplex PCR, while the TCRdb copy is restricted to in-frame clones and leaves out a portion. This repertoire shows fewer than 200,000 clones, around 84% found once; its top ten account for more than 5.5%. The sample taken for sequencing was PBMCs or T cells enriched from blood (not recorded which). This TCR came from a man in his fifties who had recovered from COVID-19. The chain is built from TRBV6-5 and TRBJ1-6; no definite D call. CDR3 amino acids: CASSYSRLMNSPLHF. The CDR3 bases are TGTGCCAGCAGTTACTCCCGACTGATGAATTCACCCCTCCACTTT.